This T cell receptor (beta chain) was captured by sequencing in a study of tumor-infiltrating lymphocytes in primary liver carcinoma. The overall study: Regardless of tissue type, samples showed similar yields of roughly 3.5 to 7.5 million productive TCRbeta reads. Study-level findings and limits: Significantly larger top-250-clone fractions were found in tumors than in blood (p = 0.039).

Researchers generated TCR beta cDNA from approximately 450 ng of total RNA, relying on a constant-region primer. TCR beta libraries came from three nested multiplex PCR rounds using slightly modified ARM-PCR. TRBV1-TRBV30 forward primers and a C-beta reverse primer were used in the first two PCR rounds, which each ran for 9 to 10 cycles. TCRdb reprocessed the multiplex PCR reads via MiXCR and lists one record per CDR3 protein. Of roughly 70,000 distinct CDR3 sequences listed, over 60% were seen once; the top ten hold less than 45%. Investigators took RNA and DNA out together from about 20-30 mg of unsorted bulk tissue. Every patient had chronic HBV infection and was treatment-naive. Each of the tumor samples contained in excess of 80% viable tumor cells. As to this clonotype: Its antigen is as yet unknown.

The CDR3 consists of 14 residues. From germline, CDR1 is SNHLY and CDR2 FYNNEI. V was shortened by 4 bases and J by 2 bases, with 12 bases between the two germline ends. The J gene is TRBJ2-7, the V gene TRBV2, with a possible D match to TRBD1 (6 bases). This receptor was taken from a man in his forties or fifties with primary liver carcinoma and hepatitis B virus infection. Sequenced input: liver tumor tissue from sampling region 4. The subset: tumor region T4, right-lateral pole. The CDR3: CASSVQGPTYEQYF. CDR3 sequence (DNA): TGTGCCAGCAGTGTACAGGGTCCGACCTACGAGCAGTACTTC.